This T cell receptor (beta chain) was identified in a study of technical replicates of blood from a few donors. Clones were read by immunoSEQ multiplex PCR, and TCRdb kept only the in-frame ones, dropping some. The table lists under 80,000 clones, nearly 98% of them singletons. The CDR3 runs 14 residues. Trimming took off 3 bases at V and 0 bases at J, with 8 bases between the two ends. CDR1 is SNHLY, CDR2 FYNNEI, per germline. Sequencing was performed on T cells isolated from PBMCs. This TCR came from a human donor in good health. The chain uses TRBV2 and TRBJ1-1; D remains unclear. CDR3 protein: CASSDQNMNTEAFF. The CDR3 DNA sequence: TGTGCCAGCAGTGATCAGAACATGAACACTGAAGCTTTCTTT.